This T cell receptor beta chain was captured by sequencing in a study of graft-versus-host responses after intestinal transplantation. About the research overall: Once they had received anti-thymocyte globulin induction, all recipients took tacrolimus and steroids for approximately 3 years. General study results and limits: Early post-transplant HvG declines were associated with peak circulating GvH clone levels. Across patients carrying graft-donor T cell macrochimerism, allografts held high graft-versus-host to host-versus-graft clonal ratios. Investigators detected GvH clones in recipient marrow, with some emerging earlier in ileum or blood.

This CDR3 comprises 19 residues. For this clone: Its specificity is not known.

Clones were read by immunoSEQ multiplex PCR, and TCRdb kept only the in-frame ones, dropping some. Of just under 90,000 clones listed, over 80% were seen once; the top ten hold approximately 18%. The rearrangement joins TRBV12-2 to TRBJ1-3. TRBV12-2 is a pseudogene locus. The TCR sequence derives from a human donor who received an intestinal transplant. The sequenced sample was unstimulated CD8+ T cells sorted from spleen or lymph node cells, obtained before intestinal transplant. For the CDR3, the DNA is TGTGCAAGTCGCTTAGTGCCCTCCATGGGGGTACAGGCCGGAAACACCATATATTTT. It is translated as CASRLVPSMGVQAGNTIYF.